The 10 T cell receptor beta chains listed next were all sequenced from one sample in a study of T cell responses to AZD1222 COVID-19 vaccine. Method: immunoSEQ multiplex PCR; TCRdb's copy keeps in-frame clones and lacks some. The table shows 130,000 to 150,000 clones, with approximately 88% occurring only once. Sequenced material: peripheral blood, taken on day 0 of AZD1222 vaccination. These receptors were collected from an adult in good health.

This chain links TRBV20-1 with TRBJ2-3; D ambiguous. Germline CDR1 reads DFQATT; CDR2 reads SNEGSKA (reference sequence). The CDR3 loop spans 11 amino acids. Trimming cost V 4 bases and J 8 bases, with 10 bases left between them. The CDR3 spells CSAISSGTQYF. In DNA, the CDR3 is TGCAGTGCTATCTCTTCCGGTACGCAGTATTTT.

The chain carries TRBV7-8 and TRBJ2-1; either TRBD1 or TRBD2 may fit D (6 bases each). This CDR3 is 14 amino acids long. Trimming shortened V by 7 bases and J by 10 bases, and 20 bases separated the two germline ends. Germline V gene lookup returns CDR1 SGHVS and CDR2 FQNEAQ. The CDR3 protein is CASNRDGGPQEQFF. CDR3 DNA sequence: TGTGCCAGCAACCGGGACGGGGGCCCCCAGGAGCAGTTCTTC.

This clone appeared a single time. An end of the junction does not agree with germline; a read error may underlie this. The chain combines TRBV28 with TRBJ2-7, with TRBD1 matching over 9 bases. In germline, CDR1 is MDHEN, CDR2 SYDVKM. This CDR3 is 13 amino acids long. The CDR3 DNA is TGTGCCAGCAGTCCTCAAGTTCCGGGACAGGGTGATTTC. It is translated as CASSPQVPGQGDF.

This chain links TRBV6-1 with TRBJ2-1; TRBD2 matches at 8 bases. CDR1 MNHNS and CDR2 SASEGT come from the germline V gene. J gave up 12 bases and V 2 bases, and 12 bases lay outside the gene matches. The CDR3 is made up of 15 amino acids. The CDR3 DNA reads TGTGCCAGCAGTGAACTGAGACTAGCGTTGGAGGCGCAGTTCTTC. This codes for CASSELRLALEAQFF.

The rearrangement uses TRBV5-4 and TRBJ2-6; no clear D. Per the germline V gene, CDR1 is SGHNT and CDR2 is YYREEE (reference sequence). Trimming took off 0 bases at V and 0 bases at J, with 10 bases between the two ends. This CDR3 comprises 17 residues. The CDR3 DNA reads TGTGCCAGCAGCTTGGGGTCGGTGTTCTCTGGGGCCAACGTCCTGACTTTC. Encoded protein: CASSLGSVFSGANVLTF. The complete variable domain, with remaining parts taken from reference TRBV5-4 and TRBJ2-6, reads ETGVTQSPTHLIKTRGQQVTLRCSSQSGHNTVSWYQQALGQGPQFIFQYYREEENGRGNFPPRFSGLQFPNYSSELNVNALELDDSALYLCASSLGSVFSGANVLTFGAGSRLTVL.

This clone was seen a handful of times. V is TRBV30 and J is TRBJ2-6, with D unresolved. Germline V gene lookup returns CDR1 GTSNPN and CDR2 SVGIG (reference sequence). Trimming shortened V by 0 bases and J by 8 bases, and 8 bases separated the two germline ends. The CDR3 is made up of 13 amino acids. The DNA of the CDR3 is TGTGCCTGGAGTGTATCCCGGTCCAACGTCCTGACTTTC. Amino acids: CAWSVSRSNVLTF.

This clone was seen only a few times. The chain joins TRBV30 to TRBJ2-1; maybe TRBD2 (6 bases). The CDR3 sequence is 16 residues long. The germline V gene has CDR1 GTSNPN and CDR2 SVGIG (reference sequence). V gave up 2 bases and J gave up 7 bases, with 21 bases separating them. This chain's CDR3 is CAWSPGLLGADNEQFF. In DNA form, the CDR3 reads TGTGCCTGGAGTCCGGGACTGCTAGGAGCTGATAATGAGCAGTTCTTC.

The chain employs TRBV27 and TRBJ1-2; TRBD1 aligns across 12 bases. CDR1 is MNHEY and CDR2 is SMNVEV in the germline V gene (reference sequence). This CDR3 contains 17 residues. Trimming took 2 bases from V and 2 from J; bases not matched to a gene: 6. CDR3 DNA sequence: TGTGCCAGCAGTTTAGGGACAGGGGGCGCAAACAACTATGGCTACACCTTC. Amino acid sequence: CASSLGTGGANNYGYTF.

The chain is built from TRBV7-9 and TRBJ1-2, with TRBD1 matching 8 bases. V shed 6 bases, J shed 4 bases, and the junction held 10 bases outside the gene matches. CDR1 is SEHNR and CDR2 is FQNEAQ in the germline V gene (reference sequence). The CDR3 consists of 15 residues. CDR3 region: CASSPDGQGLYGYTF. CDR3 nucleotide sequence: TGTGCCAGCAGTCCGGATGGACAGGGCCTCTATGGCTACACCTTC. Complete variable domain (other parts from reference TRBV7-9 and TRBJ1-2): DTGVSQNPRHKITKRGQNVTFRCDPISEHNRLYWYRQTLGQGPEFLTYFQNEAQLEKSRLLSDRFSAERPKGSFSTLEIQRTEQGDSAMYLCASSPDGQGLYGYTFGSGTRLTVV.

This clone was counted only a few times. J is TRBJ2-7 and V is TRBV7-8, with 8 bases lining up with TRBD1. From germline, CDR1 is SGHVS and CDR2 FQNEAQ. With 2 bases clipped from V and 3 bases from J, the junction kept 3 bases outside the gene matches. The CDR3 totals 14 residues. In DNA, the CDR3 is TGTGCCAGCAGCTTAAGGACAGGGATCTACGAGCAGTACTTC. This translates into CASSLRTGIYEQYF.